Given below is one T cell receptor (beta chain) in context. The data were taken from a study of blood T cell repertoires in COVID-19. TCRdb's table, derived via immunoSEQ multiplex PCR, lists solely in-frame clones and lacks some. Of just over 80,000 clones listed, about 89% are singletons. CDR3 size: 15 residues. The V gene's germline CDR1 is SGHNT and CDR2 YYREEE (reference sequence). The junction had 7 bases not matched to a gene; V was cut back by 4 bases and J by 0 bases. The chain uses TRBV5-4 and TRBJ2-7; 7 bases match TRBD1. Sequencing input: PBMCs or T cells enriched from blood (not recorded which). The sequence was obtained from a woman in her fifties or sixties with acute COVID-19. As DNA, the CDR3 is TGTGCCAGCAGCGAAAGGACAGGAGGCTCCTACGAGCAGTACTTC. Residues: CASSERTGGSYEQYF.